The sample holds many counts of the clone carrying this TCR beta chain. Antigen unknown. Each CDR3 protein is one row after TCRdb ran MiXCR on the PCR reads. The sample carries over 600,000 distinct CDR3 sequences, less than 20% recorded once. V lost 3 bases and J lost 6, with 20 bases in between. Looked up from germline, CDR1 is KGHDR and CDR2 is SFDVKD. This CDR3 is built from 16 residues. The sorting of naive CD8 T cells used the CD8+CD4-CCR7+CD45RA+ phenotype. This entry comes from a study of molecular identifiers for immune sequencing clone quantification. Turning to the study itself: The replicates split RNA from approximately 20,000 or 100,000 naive CD8 cells five ways and sequenced four. Study-wide points: A shared barcode on identical TCR molecules could lead to underestimated sizes for highly expanded clones. Over 99% of CMV-specific effector molecules, but under 1% of naive ones, were in clones above 20 copies.

V and J are TRBV24-1 and TRBJ2-7, with D perhaps TRBD2 (6 bases). Specimen: naive CD8+ T cells from blood, with Jurkat cell RNA spiked in. Subset meaning: FACS-sorted CD8+CD4-CCR7+CD45RA+ naive T cells. The origin of this receptor is a human donor in good health. Some libraries in this study had Jurkat cell RNA spiked in. In nucleotides, the CDR3 is TGTGCCACCAGTGATCTGACCAGGCGGGGTAGGTGCGAGCAGTACTTC. Its translation: CATSDLTRRGRCEQYF.